This T cell receptor beta chain was observed in a study of monozygotic twins with inflammatory bowel disease (dated by TCRdb to the late 2010s). General notes on the study: In total, 28 monozygotic twin pairs made up the full study: 19 Danish pairs, all IBD-discordant, plus nine German pairs, of which four were IBD-concordant and five were IBD-discordant. Each individual had, on average, about 151 000 unique TCRalpha sequences and 181 000 unique TCRbeta sequences available for analysis. The search for disease-associated traits relied mainly on comparing, within discordant pairs, IBD patients with their genetically identical healthy co-twins.

CDR1 and CDR2 were assigned from the germline V gene (reference sequence) as DFQATT and SNEGSKA. The CDR3 spans 13 residues, from the cysteine through the phenylalanine. The coding DNA is unavailable. Library preparation was by 5' RACE. Preparation of each TCR library used approximately 3,200 ng of total RNA. For each sample, cDNA was synthesized in eight separate reactions using SMARTScribe reverse transcriptase. During cDNA synthesis, unique molecular identifiers containing a 6-nucleotide sample barcode were introduced by template switching. Amplification of TCRalpha and TCRbeta cDNA involved two nested PCRs of roughly 16 and 10 cycles, and each PCR was followed by bead purification. Before amplification, the cDNA was treated with uracil DNA-glycosylase and purified using the QIAquick PCR purification kit. The second PCR was the step at which Illumina TruSeq-compatible adapters and sample-specific barcodes were added. Library quality and concentration were checked on TapeStation and Qubit, and libraries were pooled at approximately 4.7 ng each. The pooled libraries were sequenced with 2 x 100 bp reads and custom sequencing primers on an Illumina HiSeq2500 single-index Rapid Run. The study's own analysis went as follows. MiGEC version 1.2.6 was used for UMI-based consensus assembly to correct PCR and sequencing errors. MiXCR version 2.1.1 was used for V(D)J alignment, clonotype assembly and CDR3 extraction. Gene usage, clonotype sharing and MAIT/NKT TCR abundance were normalised by analysing the top 1000, 10 000 and 20 000 clonotypes per sample. After downsampling to 27 000 UMIs, diversity was calculated as the inverse Simpson index using the vegan R package. Paired Mann-Whitney U tests were applied to discordant twin pairs, and Benjamini-Hochberg correction was used for multiple testing. TCRdb reprocessed the reads and assigns one entry to each CDR3 protein sequence, leaving out DNA. The V and J calls and clone size are TCRdb's, not the authors'. The sample's records list nearly 450,000 distinct CDR3 sequences. The biggest ten clones account for around 2.4% of the sample.

A roughly 2.6 ml peripheral blood sample was drawn into PAXgene tubes per donor and stored at -80°C. Total RNA was isolated from whole blood with the PAXgene blood miRNA kit on an automated QIAcube, without T cell sorting. Peripheral blood from monozygotic twin pairs who were concordant or discordant for inflammatory bowel disease underwent deep TCRalpha and TCRbeta repertoire profiling using unique molecular barcoding. Smoking habits were recorded for all twin pairs, and individuals were classified as current, former or never smokers. Study-wide findings and limitations: A decrease in TCRbeta repertoire diversity, as measured by inverse Simpson index, was observed in IBD patients compared with their healthy co-twins. Repertoire similarity did not differ between concordant and discordant twins, possibly due to limited statistical power. Fewer clonotypes were shared with other individuals by IBD patients than by healthy twins, most markedly in patients showing signs of disease activity. Differing immunosuppressive treatments among patients may have added background noise and inter-individual variability to the repertoires. No single strong signal or clonotype linked to IBD turned up in the results, so the idea that one exists was not supported. The analysis was unable to tell different T cell subtypes apart.

As concerns this clonotype: Its antigen target is currently unknown.

The sequencing sample was made of blood. The clonotype comes from a human donor with ulcerative colitis or Crohn's disease, or a healthy co-twin of an affected twin (not recorded which). The V gene is TRBV20-1 and the J gene is TRBJ2-1; the D gene TCRdb calls, TRBD1, cannot be checked with no DNA. CDR3 sequence: CSAKQGPYNEQFF.